Below, 7 T cell receptor beta chains from the same sample are listed, as sequenced in a study of CD8 T cells in ankylosing spondylitis. TCRdb itself ran the 5' RACE reads through MiXCR, one entry per CDR3 protein. The sample carries roughly 120,000 distinct CDR3 sequences, about an eighth recorded once. The sample was blood, either unsorted or a sorted T cell fraction (not recorded which). The receptor set was obtained from a female donor with ankylosing spondylitis or in good health (not recorded which).

The chain employs TRBV12-3 or TRBV12-4 and TRBJ2-2; the D gene is possibly TRBD2 (6 bases). CDR3 length: 14 residues. Trimming pared 3 bases from V and 4 bases from J, leaving 9 bases between. In DNA form, the CDR3 reads TGTGCCAGCAGTTTGGAGGGGTCCACCGGGGAGCTGTTTTTT. Amino acid sequence: CASSLEGSTGELFF.

This clonotype was recorded at least ten times. The genes are TRBV7-2 and TRBJ1-1; D gene unclear. Germline V lookup: CDR1 SGHTA, CDR2 FQGNSA. This CDR3 is built from 15 residues. V dropped 3 bases and J dropped 4 bases, with 15 bases sitting between them. The CDR3 DNA follows: TGTGCCAGCAGCTTCCTCGACTCTTCGGTCACTGAAGCTTTCTTT. It codes for CASSFLDSSVTEAFF.

This clonotype was observed at least ten times. This chain uses TRBV9 with TRBJ2-7; D uncertain. CDR1 and CDR2 (germline): SGDLS, YYNGEE. CDR3 length: 14 residues. Deletions cut 4 bases from V and 5 bases from J, with 16 bases between. This CDR3 is CASSNPGEKNEQYF. CDR3 bases: TGTGCCAGCAGCAATCCGGGTGAGAAAAACGAGCAGTACTTC.

This clonotype came up a few times. V is TRBV11-1 and J is TRBJ2-6; a weak D match, TRBD1 (5 bases). This CDR3 contains 18 residues. From germline, CDR1 is SGHAT and CDR2 FQDESV (reference sequence). Trimming pared 4 bases from V and 0 bases from J, leaving 16 bases between. CDR3 coding DNA: TGTGCCAGCAGCTCCCACCGACTGACAGACTCTGGGGCCAACGTCCTGACTTTC. Translated, it gives CASSSHRLTDSGANVLTF.

About this clonotype: A much larger clone differs from this one at a single base, so this may be a read error. V and J are TRBV20-1 and TRBJ2-5, with 9 bases identical to TRBD2. This CDR3 comprises 19 residues. Germline V gives CDR1 DFQATT, CDR2 SNEGSKA (reference sequence). CDR3 in amino acids: CSARDIVGNRLAAKEAQYF. The CDR3 bases are TGCAGTGCTAGAGATATTGTAGGGAACCGACTAGCGGCGAAAGAGGCCCAGTACTTC.

The chain has TRBV5-5 and TRBJ1-1, with TRBD1 as a possible D gene (6 bases). Looked up from germline, CDR1 is SGHKS and CDR2 is YYEKEE (reference sequence). CDR3 length: 14 residues. V shed 3 bases and J shed 1 base, with 10 bases lying between them. CDR3 sequence (DNA): TGTGCCAGCAGCTCAAGGACAGAGAACACTGAAGCTTTCTTT. Its translation: CASSSRTENTEAFF.

This clonotype was picked up many times. The chain carries TRBV12-3 or TRBV12-4 and TRBJ1-1, with 7 nucleotides matching TRBD1. V shed 6 bases and J 3 bases; nucleotides not matched to a gene: 4. CDR3 length equals 13 residues. In DNA, the CDR3 is TGTGCCAGCAGAAACGACAGGGACACTGAAGCTTTCTTT. Translation gives CASRNDRDTEAFF.